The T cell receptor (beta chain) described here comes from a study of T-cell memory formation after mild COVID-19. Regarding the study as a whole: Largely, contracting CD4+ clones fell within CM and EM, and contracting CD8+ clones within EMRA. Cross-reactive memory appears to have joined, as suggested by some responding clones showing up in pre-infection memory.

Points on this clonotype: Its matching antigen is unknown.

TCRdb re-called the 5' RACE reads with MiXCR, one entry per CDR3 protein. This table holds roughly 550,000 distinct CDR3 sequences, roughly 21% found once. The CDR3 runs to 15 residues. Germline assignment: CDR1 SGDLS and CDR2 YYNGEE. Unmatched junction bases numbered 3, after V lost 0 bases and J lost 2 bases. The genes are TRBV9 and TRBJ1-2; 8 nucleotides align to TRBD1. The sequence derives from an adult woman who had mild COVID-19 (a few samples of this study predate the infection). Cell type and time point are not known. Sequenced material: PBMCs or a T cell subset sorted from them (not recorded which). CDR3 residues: CASSVAPGGNYGYTF. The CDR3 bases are TGTGCCAGCAGCGTAGCTCCAGGGGGCAACTATGGCTACACCTTC. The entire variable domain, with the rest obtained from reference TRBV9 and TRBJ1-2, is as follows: DSGVTQTPKHLITATGQRVTLRCSPRSGDLSVYWYQQSLDQGLQFLIQYYNGEERAKGNILERFSAQQFPDLHSELNLSSLELGDSALYFCASSVAPGGNYGYTFGSGTRLTVV.